This T cell receptor beta chain was found in a study of T cell repertoires in cytomegalovirus infection. Findings and caveats of the study: The ex vivo response showed dominance by HLA-C-restricted CMV-specific TCR beta clonotypes.

Trimming pared 3 bases from V and 3 bases from J, leaving 6 bases between. This CDR3 has 12 residues. Per the germline V gene, CDR1 is SGHTA and CDR2 is FQGNSA. TCRdb fed the reads into MiXCR, producing one record per CDR3 protein. In the table there are around 280,000 distinct CDR3 sequences, approximately 14% of which are singletons. In this sample, this clonotype turned up a few times. Its antigen remains unidentified. The sequence came from a human donor in good health (CMV status not recorded). Some clones in this sample may be carry-over from other donors' samples. The sequencing sample was made of PBMCs. The chain combines TRBV7-2 with TRBJ2-7; no clear D gene. This CDR3 is CASSLTLYEQYF. In DNA form, the CDR3 reads TGTGCCAGCAGCTTGACTCTCTACGAGCAGTACTTC.